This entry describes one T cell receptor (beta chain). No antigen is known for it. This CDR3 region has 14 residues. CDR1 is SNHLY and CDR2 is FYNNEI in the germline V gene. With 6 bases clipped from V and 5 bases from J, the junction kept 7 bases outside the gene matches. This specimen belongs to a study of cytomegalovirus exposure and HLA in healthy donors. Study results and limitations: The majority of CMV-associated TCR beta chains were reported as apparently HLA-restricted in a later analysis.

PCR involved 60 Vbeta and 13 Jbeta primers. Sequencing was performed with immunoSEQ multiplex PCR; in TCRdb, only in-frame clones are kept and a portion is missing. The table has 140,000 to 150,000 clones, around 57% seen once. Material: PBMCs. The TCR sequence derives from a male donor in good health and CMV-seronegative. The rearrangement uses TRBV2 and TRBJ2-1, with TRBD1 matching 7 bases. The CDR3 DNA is TGTGCCAGCAGGGAACGAGGGACAGACAATGAGCAGTTCTTC. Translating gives CASRERGTDNEQFF. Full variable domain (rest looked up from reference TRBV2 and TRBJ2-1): EPEVTQTPSHQVTQMGQEVILRCVPISNHLYFYWYRQILGQKVEFLVSFYNNEISEKSEIFDDQFSVERPDGSNFTLKIRSTKLEDSAMYFCASRERGTDNEQFFGPGTRLTVL.